Sequencing of this T cell receptor beta chain was carried out in a study of a mutant IDH1 vaccine in newly diagnosed glioma (TCRdb year 2021). The study in broad terms: Patients received eight vaccinations in weeks 1, 3, 5, 7, 11, 15, 19 and 23, corresponding to visits V03 through V10. Vaccination started 4-6 weeks after radiotherapy alone, or was given together with temozolomide cycles in the groups whose treatment included chemotherapy. Of the 30 or so patients who were treated, about 60% were male and about 40% were female, and the mean age was around 40 years. Before enrollment, most patients had been given radiochemotherapy with temozolomide as standard therapy, while the rest had received either radiotherapy alone or temozolomide alone. Peripheral blood was collected at six visits: V03 (baseline), V05, V07, V10, V12 and V13. Longitudinal TCRB deep sequencing was done for 20 to 25 treated patients, wherever samples were available for exploratory analyses.

This specimen's time point label, per the study, means: week 5, during vaccination. A 20-mer mutant IDH1 peptide at 300 micrograms in Montanide made up each vaccine dose, which was injected subcutaneously together with topical imiquimod. All donors had newly diagnosed IDH1-mutant astrocytomas of WHO grade 3 or 4 that showed loss of nuclear ATRX. The samples were drawn from NOA16, a multicentre, single-arm, open-label phase I trial in Germany that tested a mutant IDH1 peptide vaccine in humans for the first time. Genomic DNA for TCRB sequencing was extracted from EDTA blood using the DNeasy Blood and Tissue Kit. Libraries were made using the immunoSEQ multiplex PCR assay. Rearranged TCR beta chain sequences were amplified using the hsTCRB Kit according to the manufacturer's protocol. Sequencing of TCRB libraries was carried out on an Illumina MiSeq. The study's own analysis went as follows. Demultiplexing, trimming and gene mapping were performed with the kit vendor's proprietary platform. The source is immuneACCESS, and TCRdb retained only in-frame sequences with V and J called. Part of the clones is not carried over; for the studies checked, unresolved V genes explain less than half of this, and the remainder is unexplained. V and J calls and clone size come straight from that table; D and trimming were deduced from the DNA. The sample has around 34,000 clones on record, roughly three fifths of them singletons. In total, the top ten clones hold approximately 10% of the sample.

For CDR1 and CDR2, the germline V gene lists SNHLY and FYNNEI. The germline V end is reduced by 6 bases and the J end by 4 bases; junction bases left unmatched: 8. Reading from cysteine to phenylalanine, the CDR3 counts 15 amino acids. Only the CDR3 part of the read is kept: 45 bases, read in frame from the first base. This clone was observed a handful of times. The target of this receptor is not known. Base qualities are missing; no much larger clone stands one base away. Overall study outcomes, separate from this receptor: PBMC samples for TCRB deep sequencing were selected based on availability. The authors stated that sample limitations prevented analyses of patient blood samples from being reproduced. Pseudoprogression appeared unrelated to alterations in the top peripheral T cell clonotypes detected by TCRB sequencing. Vaccine-induced immune responses across multiple MHC alleles were detected in approximately 94% of patients.

The sequence was obtained from a woman under 30 with glioma. This chain joins TRBV2 to TRBJ2-4; TRBD2 aligns with 8 central bases. The sample consisted of PBMCs, taken from a glioma patient whose treatment included an IDH1 peptide vaccine. The sequenced DNA: TGTGCCAGCAGCCGTAGCGGGGTAGGGAAAAACATTCAGTACTTC. It specifies CASSRSGVGKNIQYF.